These 26 T cell receptor beta chains originate from one sample sequenced in a study of shared clonotypes between healthy human individuals. Using immunoSEQ multiplex PCR, the repertoire was profiled, and TCRdb retains in-frame clones only, with some absent. The table lists millions of clones, around nine tenths of them singletons. The sequenced sample was naive CD4+ T cells sorted from blood. Sample subset: CD45RA+ positively selected. The receptors stem from a man aged 18 to 29 in good health.

The gene calls are TRBV18 and TRBJ2-1; 9 nucleotides line up with TRBD2. J gave up 4 bases and V 3 bases, and 4 bases lay outside the gene matches. The CDR3 covers 15 residues. Germline CDR1 reads KGHSH; CDR2 reads LQKENI. This CDR3 reads CASSPASGKYNEQFF. In DNA form, the CDR3 reads TGTGCCAGCTCACCGGCTAGCGGGAAGTACAATGAGCAGTTCTTC. The entire variable domain, with the rest obtained from reference TRBV18 and TRBJ2-1, is as follows: NAGVMQNPRHLVRRRGQEARLRCSPMKGHSHVYWYRQLPEEGLKFMVYLQKENIIDESGMPKERFSAEFPKEGPSILRIQQVVRGDSAAYFCASSPASGKYNEQFFGPGTRLTVL.

The chain joins TRBV7-2 to TRBJ1-2; D possibly corresponds to TRBD1 (6 bases). The CDR3 has 15 amino acids. Germline V gives CDR1 SGHTA, CDR2 FQGNSA. V was cut by 5 bases and J by 4 bases, with 17 bases left in between. The DNA of the CDR3 is TGTGCCAGCAGCCCTGGACAGCTTGGACCCTATGGCTACACCTTC. It yields the protein CASSPGQLGPYGYTF.

V is TRBV5-1 and J is TRBJ2-7; TRBD2 aligns across 11 bases. CDR3 length: 18 amino acids. The germline V gene encodes CDR1 SGHRS and CDR2 YFSETQ. Losses at the gene ends were 0 bases for V and 5 bases for J; bases not matched to a gene: 13. The chain's CDR3 is CASSLGPRLAGGGHEQYF. The DNA of the CDR3 is TGCGCCAGCAGCTTGGGGCCTCGGCTAGCGGGAGGCGGCCACGAGCAGTACTTC. Filled out from reference TRBV5-1 and TRBJ2-7, the complete variable domain reads KAGVTQTPRYLIKTRGQQVTLSCSPISGHRSVSWYQQTPGQGLQFLFEYFSETQRNKGNFPGRFSGRQFSNSRSEMNVSTLELGDSALYLCASSLGPRLAGGGHEQYFGPGTRLTVT.

On this clone: One junction end does not reproduce the germline sequence, and a read error may be involved. The chain is built from TRBV7-3 and TRBJ2-7; perhaps TRBD2 as D (5 bases). Germline values: CDR1 SGHTA, CDR2 FQGTGA. The CDR3 is 10 amino acids. The CDR3 loop is CASSGGPRHF. The CDR3 nucleotides read TGTGCCAGCAGCGGCGGGCCCCGGCACTTC.

V usage is TRBV6-5 and J usage is TRBJ2-5; D possibly uses TRBD1 or TRBD2 (5 bases each). The J call is uncertain, as TRBJ2-7 better fits the DNA end. CDR1 MNHEY and CDR2 SVGAGI come from the germline V gene. The CDR3 is 13 amino acids. CDR3 residues: CASSWGRVYEQYF. DNA for the CDR3: TGTGCCAGCAGTTGGGGGAGAGTGTACGAGCAGTACTTC.

This clone was counted only a few times. The V gene is TRBV13, the J gene TRBJ1-1; D is ambiguous. Trimming removed 2 bases from V and 5 bases from J, with 18 bases in between. The CDR3 is 16 amino acids. CDR1 and CDR2 (germline): PRHDT, FYEKMQ (reference sequence). The CDR3 DNA sequence: TGTGCCAGCAGCTTACGGCGTCATACGGGTGGAACTGAAGCTTTCTTT. This gives the protein CASSLRRHTGGTEAFF.

This clone has just a few counts. The chain joins TRBV5-4 to TRBJ2-1, with 11 bases identical to TRBD2. The CDR3 extends over 15 amino acids. The V gene's germline CDR1 is SGHNT and CDR2 YYREEE (reference sequence). Trimming took 1 base from V and 5 from J; bases not matched to a gene: 2. The CDR3 reads CASSLQLAGDNEQFF. The CDR3, as DNA: TGTGCCAGCAGCTTGCAACTAGCGGGAGACAATGAGCAGTTCTTC.

The J gene is TRBJ2-5, the V gene TRBV4-3; TRBD1 aligns across 9 bases. The J call may be mistaken, given a closer DNA end match to TRBJ2-7. Per germline, CDR1 LGHNA and CDR2 YSLEER. The CDR3 contains 16 residues. The CDR3 protein is CASSQERGTGNYEQYF. The CDR3 bases are TGCGCCAGCAGCCAAGAGAGGGGGACAGGGAACTACGAGCAGTACTTC.

This chain links TRBV11-2 with TRBJ2-7; D unclear. Germline V lookup: CDR1 SGHAT, CDR2 FQNNGV. With 5 bases removed from V and 0 bases from J, the gap between germline ends came to 11 bases. This CDR3 is built from 14 residues. The CDR3: CASSHRASSYEQYF. The CDR3 region has the DNA TGTGCCAGCAGCCACCGGGCTAGCTCCTACGAGCAGTACTTC. Combining the CDR3 with reference TRBV11-2 and TRBJ2-7 gives the whole variable domain EAGVAQSPRYKIIEKRQSVAFWCNPISGHATLYWYQQILGQGPKLLIQFQNNGVVDDSQLPKDRFSAERLKGVDSTLKIQPAKLEDSAVYLCASSHRASSYEQYFGPGTRLTVT.

V and J are TRBV18 and TRBJ2-7; D is unresolved. This CDR3 region has 12 residues. Trimming pared 4 bases from V and 7 bases from J, leaving 11 bases between. Germline V gene data show CDR1 as KGHSH and CDR2 as LQKENI. The CDR3 is CASSLSALEQYF. The DNA for the CDR3 is TGTGCCAGCTCACTTTCAGCGCTGGAGCAGTACTTC.

This rearrangement joins TRBV2 to TRBJ2-7; 11 bases are shared with TRBD2. The junction had 8 bases not matched to a gene; V was cut back by 7 bases and J by 3 bases. CDR1 is SNHLY, CDR2 FYNNEI, per germline. The CDR3 has 15 amino acids. The CDR3 here is CASTMTSGAFYEQYF. In DNA, the CDR3 is TGTGCCAGCACCATGACTAGCGGGGCCTTCTACGAGCAGTACTTC.

This sequence joins TRBV7-9 and TRBJ2-5; the match to TRBD1 covers 9 bases. This CDR3 region has 15 residues. Trimming took 5 bases from V and 5 from J; bases not matched to a gene: 9. Germline V lookup: CDR1 SEHNR, CDR2 FQNEAQ (reference sequence). CDR3 in DNA: TGTGCCAGCAGCCGGGACAGGGCTACAGTGGAGACCCAGTACTTC. Encoded protein: CASSRDRATVETQYF.

V gene TRBV21-1 combines with J gene TRBJ1-6. TRBV21-1 has pseudogene status. The CDR3 sequence is 17 residues long. The CDR3 coding sequence is TGTGCCAGCAGCAAAGATCCCCTAGACCACTATAATTCACCCCTCCACTTT. Protein sequence: CASSKDPLDHYNSPLHF.

The chain uses TRBV4-1 and TRBJ2-3; D is perhaps TRBD2 (5 bases). This CDR3 spans 17 amino acids. From germline, CDR1 is MGHRA and CDR2 YSYEKL. V lost 0 bases and J lost 2, with 15 bases in between. This chain's CDR3 is CASSQDGAAPSTDTQYF. As DNA, the CDR3 is TGCGCCAGCAGCCAAGACGGAGCGGCTCCCTCCACAGATACGCAGTATTTT.

The chain carries TRBV5-1 and TRBJ1-2, with D perhaps TRBD1 (6 bases). Trimming shortened V by 0 bases and J by 10 bases, and 22 bases separated the two germline ends. Germline CDR1 is SGHRS and CDR2 is YFSETQ. The CDR3 loop spans 16 amino acids. The chain's CDR3 is CASSLGGHLVGEDYTF. CDR3 bases: TGCGCCAGCAGCTTGGGGGGACATCTTGTAGGTGAGGACTACACCTTC.

The chain links TRBV30 to TRBJ1-6, with 7 positions matching TRBD1. V was clipped by 2 bases and J by 9 bases; unmatched bases: 7. CDR3 size: 14 residues. Germline V gives CDR1 GTSNPN, CDR2 SVGIG (reference sequence). DNA for the CDR3: TGTGCCTGGAGTCTAGGACAGGACAGTTCACCCCTCCACTTT. Translation: CAWSLGQDSSPLHF.

As concerns this clone: Other DNA sequences from this sample encode an identical CDR3 as well. V gene TRBV5-4 combines with J gene TRBJ2-3, with 7 positions matching TRBD2. Germline trimming cut 4 bases from V and 1 base from J; bases unmatched to any gene: 6. From germline, CDR1 is SGHNT and CDR2 YYREEE (reference sequence). CDR3 length: 15 amino acids. The CDR3 region is CASSPGGVGTDTQYF. The CDR3 bases are TGTGCCAGCAGCCCGGGGGGTGTTGGCACAGATACGCAGTATTTT.

The CDR3 DNA follows: TGTGCCATCAGTGAGTCCCGACCGGGACTAGCGATGAATGAGCAGTTCTTC. Protein: CAISESRPGLAMNEQFF. The chain recombines TRBV10-3 with TRBJ2-1, with 10 nucleotides matching TRBD2. Germline CDR1 reads ENHRY; CDR2 reads SYGVKD. This CDR3 contains 17 residues. V trimming: 0 bases; J trimming: 7 bases; junction bases outside the gene matches: 9.

In regard to this clone: Other nucleotide sequences in the sample specify the same CDR3. This chain links TRBV6-5 with TRBJ1-3; TRBD1 agrees at 7 bases. Unmatched junction bases numbered 6, after V lost 6 bases and J lost 4 bases. The CDR3 is 14 amino acids. CDR1 is MNHEY and CDR2 is SVGAGI in the germline V gene. As DNA, the CDR3 is TGTGCCAGCAGCCGAGGGGGCGCCGGAAACACCATATATTTT. As protein: CASSRGGAGNTIYF.

The rearrangement links TRBV6-6 to TRBJ1-6; D gene ambiguous. With 5 bases removed from V and 7 bases from J, the gap between germline ends came to 15 bases. CDR3 length: 15 residues. The V gene's germline CDR1 is MNHNY and CDR2 SVGAGI (reference sequence). The CDR3 sequence is CASSPDYIGNSPLHF. The CDR3 DNA is TGTGCCAGCAGTCCCGATTACATCGGGAATTCACCCCTCCACTTT.

For this clone: Distinct nucleotide sequences in the sample also encode this CDR3. The chain employs TRBV7-9 and TRBJ1-1; D remains unclear. Germline-derived CDR1 and CDR2 are SEHNR and FQNEAQ (reference sequence). This CDR3 spans 13 amino acids. V lost 2 bases, J lost 0 bases, and 4 bases lay in between. CDR3 coding DNA: TGTGCCAGCAGCTTATCCGTGAACACTGAAGCTTTCTTT. Amino acids: CASSLSVNTEAFF.

The chain has TRBV5-8 and TRBJ1-5, with no clear D. The CDR3 is 16 residues long. Germline lookup yields CDR1 SGHTS and CDR2 YDEGEE. The germline V and J ends were trimmed by 0 bases and 3 bases, with 13 bases remaining between them. In DNA, the CDR3 is TGTGCCAGCAGCTTGGTATTCGGGGTCACCAATCAGCCCCAGCATTTT. Translation: CASSLVFGVTNQPQHF.

A remark on this clone: Other nucleotide sequences from this sample produce the same CDR3. The chain couples TRBV11-2 to TRBJ2-2; no clear D gene. This CDR3 is 15 amino acids long. Germline V gene data show CDR1 as SGHAT and CDR2 as FQNNGV. V shed 1 base and J shed 0 bases, with 6 bases lying between them. CDR3 residues: CASSLGLTNTGELFF. The CDR3, as DNA: TGTGCCAGCAGCTTAGGCCTTACGAACACCGGGGAGCTGTTTTTT.

DNA of the CDR3: TGTGCCAGCACCCGGGGGGGCCCCACAGATACGCAGTATTTT. Protein sequence: CASTRGGPTDTQYF. The chain uses TRBV6-1 and TRBJ2-3, with 8 nucleotides matching TRBD2. The CDR3 length is 14 residues. CDR1 and CDR2 (germline): MNHNS, SASEGT. With 7 bases clipped from V and 2 bases from J, the junction kept 5 bases outside the gene matches.

CDR3 nucleotide sequence: TGTGCCAGCAGCTATACGACTGGCTACACCTTC. Translated, it gives CASSYTTGYTF. The J gene is TRBJ1-2, the V gene TRBV7-2; D unclear. Germline loops: CDR1 SGHTA, CDR2 FQGNSA. CDR3 length: 11 amino acids. Trimming took 4 bases from V and 7 from J, leaving 7 bases between them.

The chain carries TRBV6-5 and TRBJ2-7, with D possibly being TRBD1 (6 bases). The germline V gene encodes CDR1 MNHEY and CDR2 SVGAGI. There are 14 residues in the CDR3. V lost 5 bases and J lost 2, with 13 bases in between. The CDR3, as DNA: TGTGCCAGCAGTACCAGGGACAATCCCTACGAGCAGTACTTC. Its protein product is CASSTRDNPYEQYF.